These T cell receptor beta chains were read from a single sample in a study of blood T cell repertoires in COVID-19. Method: immunoSEQ multiplex PCR; TCRdb's copy keeps in-frame clones and lacks some. The sample records about 120,000 clones, roughly 89% being singletons. The sample consisted of peripheral blood. The source of these receptors is an older woman with COVID-19, enrolled during active disease. CDR3s leave out the opening cysteine and the closing phenylalanine or tryptophan. The D gene is left open where the match is weak.

d_call j_call v_call cdr3_aa
TRBD1 TRBJ1-3 TRBV4-3 ASSQEVTGAGNTIY
. TRBJ1-5 TRBV2 ASSDGQINQPQH
. TRBJ2-6 TRBV10-3 AISGTLSSGANVLT
. TRBJ1-2 TRBV2 ASNKGNYGYT
. TRBJ2-7 TRBV9 ASSVRETYEQY
. TRBJ2-7 TRBV2 ASSEVPGTSYEQY
TRBD1 TRBJ1-2 TRBV5-4 ASSPQGRLQYGYT
. TRBJ1-3 TRBV2 ASRAYYVGNTIY
TRBD1 TRBJ2-5 TRBV6-4 ANNRDRGLGETQY
TRBD1 TRBJ2-7 TRBV30 AWDQDRLSYEQY
. TRBJ2-4 TRBV7-3 ASSLRQYKNIQY
. TRBJ2-1 TRBV27 ASRPPSSYNEQF
. TRBJ1-2 TRBV30 AWSVGGDHYGYT
TRBD1 TRBJ1-1 TRBV5-1 ASSQGQLLEAF
. TRBJ2-3 TRBV7-9 VSSLQGLRTDTQY
. TRBJ2-5 TRBV7-3 ASSSRGRGSQETQY
. TRBJ2-5 TRBV18 ASSPSGETQY
TRBD1 TRBJ1-1 TRBV6-2/TRBV6-3 ASSHGDRGTEAF
TRBD1 TRBJ2-7 TRBV10-3 AMTGTDSYEQY
TRBD1 TRBJ1-2 TRBV6-5 ASSQTGGNGYT
TRBD1 TRBJ1-1 TRBV6-1 ASSEALEGATEAF
. TRBJ2-3 TRBV27 ASSLWGGAHDTQY
. TRBJ2-2 TRBV5-6 ASSSSQGTGELF
. TRBJ2-2 TRBV9 ASSVGPGGAETTGELF
TRBD1 TRBJ1-5 TRBV18 ASSPATGNIVQPQH